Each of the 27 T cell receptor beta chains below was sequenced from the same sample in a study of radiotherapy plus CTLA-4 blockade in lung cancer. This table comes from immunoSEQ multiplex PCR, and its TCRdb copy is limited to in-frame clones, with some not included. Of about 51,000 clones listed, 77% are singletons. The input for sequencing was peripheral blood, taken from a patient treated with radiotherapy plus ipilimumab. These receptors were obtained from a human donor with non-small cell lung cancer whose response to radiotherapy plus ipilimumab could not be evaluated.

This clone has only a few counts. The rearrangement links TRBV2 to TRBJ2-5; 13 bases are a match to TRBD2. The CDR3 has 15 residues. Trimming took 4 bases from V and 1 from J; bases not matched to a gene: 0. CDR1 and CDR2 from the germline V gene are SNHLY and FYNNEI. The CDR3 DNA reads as TGTGCCAGCAGTGGGACTAGCGGGGGCCAAGAGACCCAGTACTTC. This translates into CASSGTSGGQETQYF.

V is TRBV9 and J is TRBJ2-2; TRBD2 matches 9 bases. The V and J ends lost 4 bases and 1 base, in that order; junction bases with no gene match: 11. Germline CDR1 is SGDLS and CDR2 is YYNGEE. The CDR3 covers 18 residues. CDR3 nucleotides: TGTGCCAGCAGCAAACCTCAAGCGGGGGGAGGGAACACCGGGGAGCTGTTTTTT. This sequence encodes CASSKPQAGGGNTGELFF. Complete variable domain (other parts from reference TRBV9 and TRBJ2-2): DSGVTQTPKHLITATGQRVTLRCSPRSGDLSVYWYQQSLDQGLQFLIQYYNGEERAKGNILERFSAQQFPDLHSELNLSSLELGDSALYFCASSKPQAGGGNTGELFFGEGSRLTVL.

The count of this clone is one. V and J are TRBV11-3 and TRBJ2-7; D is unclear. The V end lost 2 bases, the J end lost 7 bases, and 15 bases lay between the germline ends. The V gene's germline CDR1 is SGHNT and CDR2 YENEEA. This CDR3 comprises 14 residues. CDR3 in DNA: TGTGCCAGCAGCTTAAGAGGCCCGAATGTGGAGCAGTACTTC. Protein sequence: CASSLRGPNVEQYF.

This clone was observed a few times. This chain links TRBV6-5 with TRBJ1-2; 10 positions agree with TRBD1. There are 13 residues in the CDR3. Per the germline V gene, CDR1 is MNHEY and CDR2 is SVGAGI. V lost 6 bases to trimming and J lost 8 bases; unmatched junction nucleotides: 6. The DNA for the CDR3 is TGTGCCAGCAGAACCGGGACAGGGGAAGGCTACACCTTC. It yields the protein CASRTGTGEGYTF.

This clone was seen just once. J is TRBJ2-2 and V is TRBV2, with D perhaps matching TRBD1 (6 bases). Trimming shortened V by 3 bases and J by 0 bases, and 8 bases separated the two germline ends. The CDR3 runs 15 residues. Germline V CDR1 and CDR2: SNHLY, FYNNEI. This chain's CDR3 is CASSDRGTNTGELFF. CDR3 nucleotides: TGTGCCAGCAGTGATAGGGGGACGAACACCGGGGAGCTGTTTTTT. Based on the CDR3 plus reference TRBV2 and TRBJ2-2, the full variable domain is EPEVTQTPSHQVTQMGQEVILRCVPISNHLYFYWYRQILGQKVEFLVSFYNNEISEKSEIFDDQFSVERPDGSNFTLKIRSTKLEDSAMYFCASSDRGTNTGELFFGEGSRLTVL.

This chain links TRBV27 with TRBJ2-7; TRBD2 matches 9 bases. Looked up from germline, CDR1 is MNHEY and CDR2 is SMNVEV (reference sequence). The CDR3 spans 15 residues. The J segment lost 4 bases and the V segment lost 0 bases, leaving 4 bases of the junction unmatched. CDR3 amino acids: CASSLSSSGKYEQYF. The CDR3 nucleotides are TGTGCCAGCAGTTTATCGTCTAGCGGGAAGTACGAGCAGTACTTC.

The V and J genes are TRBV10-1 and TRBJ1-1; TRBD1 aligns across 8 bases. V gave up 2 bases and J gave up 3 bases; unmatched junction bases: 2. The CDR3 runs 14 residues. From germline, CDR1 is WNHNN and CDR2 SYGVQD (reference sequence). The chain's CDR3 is CASSEATGDTEAFF. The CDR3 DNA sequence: TGCGCCAGCAGTGAGGCGACAGGGGACACTGAAGCTTTCTTT.

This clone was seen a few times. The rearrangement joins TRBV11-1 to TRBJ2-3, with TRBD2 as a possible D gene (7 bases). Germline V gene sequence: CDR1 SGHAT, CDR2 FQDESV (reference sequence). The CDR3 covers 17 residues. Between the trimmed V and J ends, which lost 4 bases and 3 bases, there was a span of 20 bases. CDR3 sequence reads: CASSSRPKRGGTDTQYF. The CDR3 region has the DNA TGTGCCAGCAGCTCCCGACCGAAGAGGGGGGGAACAGATACGCAGTATTTT.

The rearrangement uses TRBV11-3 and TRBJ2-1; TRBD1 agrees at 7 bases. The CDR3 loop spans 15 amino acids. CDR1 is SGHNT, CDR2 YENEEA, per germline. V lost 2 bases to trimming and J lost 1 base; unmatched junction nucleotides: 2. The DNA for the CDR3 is TGTGCCAGCAGCTTACGGGACAGTTCCTACAATGAGCAGTTCTTC. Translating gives CASSLRDSSYNEQFF.

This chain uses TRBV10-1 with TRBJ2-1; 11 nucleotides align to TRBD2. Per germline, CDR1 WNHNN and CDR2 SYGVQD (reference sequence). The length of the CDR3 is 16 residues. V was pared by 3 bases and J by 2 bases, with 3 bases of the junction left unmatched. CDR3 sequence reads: CASSDGLAGTYNEQFF. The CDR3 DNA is TGCGCCAGCAGTGATGGACTAGCGGGCACCTACAATGAGCAGTTCTTC.

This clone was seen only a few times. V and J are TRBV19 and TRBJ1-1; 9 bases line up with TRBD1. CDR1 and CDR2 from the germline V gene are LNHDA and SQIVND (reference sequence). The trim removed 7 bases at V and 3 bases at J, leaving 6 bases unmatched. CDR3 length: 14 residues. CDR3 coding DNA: TGTGCCAGTACCCTCGGACAGGGGTACACTGAAGCTTTCTTT. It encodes CASTLGQGYTEAFF.

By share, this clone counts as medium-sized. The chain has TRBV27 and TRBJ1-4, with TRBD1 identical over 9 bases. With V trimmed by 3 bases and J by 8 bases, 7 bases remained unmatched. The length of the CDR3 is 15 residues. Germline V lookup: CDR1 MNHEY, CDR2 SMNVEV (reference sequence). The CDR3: CASSFQDRGREKLFF. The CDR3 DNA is TGTGCCAGCAGTTTCCAGGACAGGGGTCGGGAAAAACTGTTTTTT.

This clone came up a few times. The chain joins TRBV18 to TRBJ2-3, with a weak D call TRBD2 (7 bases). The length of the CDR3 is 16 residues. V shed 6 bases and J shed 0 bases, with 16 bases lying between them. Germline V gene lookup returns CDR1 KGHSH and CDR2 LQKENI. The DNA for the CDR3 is TGTGCCAGCTCCCGCTTAGGGGGGGACAGCACAGATACGCAGTATTTT. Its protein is CASSRLGGDSTDTQYF.

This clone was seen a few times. In nucleotides, the CDR3 is TGTGCCAGCGGCCAGGGGGGAGGAGATACGCAGTATTTT. As protein: CASGQGGGDTQYF. The chain links TRBV5-4 to TRBJ2-3, with D possibly matching TRBD1 (7 bases). The CDR3 loop spans 13 amino acids. CDR1 is SGHNT, CDR2 YYREEE, per germline (reference sequence). Trimming removed 7 bases from V and 5 bases from J, with 14 bases in between.

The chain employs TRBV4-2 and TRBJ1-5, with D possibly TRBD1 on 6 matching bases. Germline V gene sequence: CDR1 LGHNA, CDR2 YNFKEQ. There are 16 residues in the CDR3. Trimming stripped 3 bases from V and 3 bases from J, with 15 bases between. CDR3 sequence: CASSQEDRSFNQPQHF. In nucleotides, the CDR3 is TGTGCCAGCAGCCAGGAAGACAGGAGCTTCAATCAGCCCCAGCATTTT.

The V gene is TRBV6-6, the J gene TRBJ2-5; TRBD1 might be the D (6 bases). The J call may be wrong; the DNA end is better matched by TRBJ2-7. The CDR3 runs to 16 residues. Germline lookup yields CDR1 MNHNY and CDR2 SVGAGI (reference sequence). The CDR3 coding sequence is TGTGCCAGCAGTTACTCGACTACAGGGCCCTCCTACGAGCAGTACTTC. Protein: CASSYSTTGPSYEQYF.

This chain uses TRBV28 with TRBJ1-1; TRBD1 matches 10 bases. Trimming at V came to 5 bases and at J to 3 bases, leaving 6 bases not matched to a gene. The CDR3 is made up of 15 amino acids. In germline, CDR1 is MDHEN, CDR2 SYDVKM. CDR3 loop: CASSLTGGLDTEAFF. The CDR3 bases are TGTGCCAGCAGTCTGACAGGGGGCTTGGACACTGAAGCTTTCTTT.

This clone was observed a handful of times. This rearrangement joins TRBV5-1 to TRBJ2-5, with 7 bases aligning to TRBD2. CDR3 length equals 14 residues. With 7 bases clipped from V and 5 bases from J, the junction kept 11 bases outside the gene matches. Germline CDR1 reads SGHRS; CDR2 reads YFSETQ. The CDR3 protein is CASDPNSSGETQYF. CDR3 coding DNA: TGCGCCAGCGACCCGAATTCTAGCGGCGAGACCCAGTACTTC. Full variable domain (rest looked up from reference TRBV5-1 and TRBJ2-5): KAGVTQTPRYLIKTRGQQVTLSCSPISGHRSVSWYQQTPGQGLQFLFEYFSETQRNKGNFPGRFSGRQFSNSRSEMNVSTLELGDSALYLCASDPNSSGETQYFGPGTRLLVL.

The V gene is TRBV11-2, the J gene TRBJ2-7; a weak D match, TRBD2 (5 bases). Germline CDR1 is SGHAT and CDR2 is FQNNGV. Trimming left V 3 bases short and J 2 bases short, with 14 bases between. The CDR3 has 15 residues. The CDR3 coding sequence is TGTGCCAGCAGCTTTTCGCGGAGGCCCCCCTACGAGCAGTACTTC. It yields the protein CASSFSRRPPYEQYF.

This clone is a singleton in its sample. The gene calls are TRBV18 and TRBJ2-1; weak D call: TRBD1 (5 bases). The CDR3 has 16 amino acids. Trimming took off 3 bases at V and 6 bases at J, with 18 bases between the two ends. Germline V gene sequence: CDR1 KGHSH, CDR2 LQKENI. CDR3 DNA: TGTGCCAGCTCACCCCAAGGGGCCGGAGTGGGCAATGAGCAGTTCTTC. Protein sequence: CASSPQGAGVGNEQFF.

The CDR3 bases are TGCGCCAGCAGCCCCCGACATCCACCGGGACTAAATCAAAAAGAGACCCAGTACTTC. Amino acids: CASSPRHPPGLNQKETQYF. V is TRBV4-3 and J is TRBJ2-5, with 7 nucleotides matching TRBD2. CDR3 size: 19 residues. Germline CDR1 is LGHNA and CDR2 is YSLEER. With 4 bases clipped from V and 3 bases from J, the junction kept 20 bases outside the gene matches.

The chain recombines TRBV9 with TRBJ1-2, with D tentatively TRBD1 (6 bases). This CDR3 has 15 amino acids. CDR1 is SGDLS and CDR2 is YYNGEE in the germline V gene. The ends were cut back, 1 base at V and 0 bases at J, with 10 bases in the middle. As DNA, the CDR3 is TGTGCCAGCAGCGTATCACAGGGACCTAACTATGGCTACACCTTC. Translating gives CASSVSQGPNYGYTF.

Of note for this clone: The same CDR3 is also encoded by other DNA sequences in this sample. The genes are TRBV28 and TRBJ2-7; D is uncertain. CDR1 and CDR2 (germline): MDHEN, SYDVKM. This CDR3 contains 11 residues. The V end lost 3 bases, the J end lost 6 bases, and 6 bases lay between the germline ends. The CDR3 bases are TGTGCCAGCAGTTTGACGGGCGAGCAGTACTTC. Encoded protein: CASSLTGEQYF. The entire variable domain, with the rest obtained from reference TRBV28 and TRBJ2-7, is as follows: DVKVTQSSRYLVKRTGEKVFLECVQDMDHENMFWYRQDPGLGLRLIYFSYDVKMKEKGDIPEGYSVSREKKERFSLILESASTNQTSMYLCASSLTGEQYFGPGTRLTVT.

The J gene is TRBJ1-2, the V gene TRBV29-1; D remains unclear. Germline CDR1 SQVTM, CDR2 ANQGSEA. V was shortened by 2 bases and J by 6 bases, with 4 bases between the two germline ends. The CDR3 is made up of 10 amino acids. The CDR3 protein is CSVESNGYTF. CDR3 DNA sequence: TGCAGCGTTGAAAGCAATGGCTACACCTTC.

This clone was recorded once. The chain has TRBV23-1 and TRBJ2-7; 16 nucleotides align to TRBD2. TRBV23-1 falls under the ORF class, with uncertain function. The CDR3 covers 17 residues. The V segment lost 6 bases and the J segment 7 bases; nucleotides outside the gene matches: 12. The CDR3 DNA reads TGCGCCAGCAGAGGGACCGGGACTAGCGGGAGGGTAGGAGAGCAGTACTTC. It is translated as CASRGTGTSGRVGEQYF.

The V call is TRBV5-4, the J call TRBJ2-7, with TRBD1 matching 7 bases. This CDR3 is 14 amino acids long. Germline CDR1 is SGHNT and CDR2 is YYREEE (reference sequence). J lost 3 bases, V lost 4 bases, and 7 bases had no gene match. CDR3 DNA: TGTGCCAGCAGCAGGGGGCCGAGGGACTACGAGCAGTACTTC. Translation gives CASSRGPRDYEQYF.

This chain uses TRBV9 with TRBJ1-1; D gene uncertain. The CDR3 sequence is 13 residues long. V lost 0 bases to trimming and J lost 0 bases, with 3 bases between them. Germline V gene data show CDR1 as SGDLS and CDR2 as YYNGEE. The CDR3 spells CASSVGMNTEAFF. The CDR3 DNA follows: TGTGCCAGCAGCGTAGGTATGAACACTGAAGCTTTCTTT.